This record covers a single TCR beta chain. The antigen remains unidentified. Both 60 Vbeta primers and 13 Jbeta primers went into the PCR. The assay was immunoSEQ multiplex PCR, and TCRdb's table has in-frame clones only and misses some. The sample shows about 160,000 clones, approximately 88% of them seen only once. Germline values: CDR1 ENHRY, CDR2 SYGVKD. This CDR3 comprises 15 residues. V gave up 0 bases and J gave up 4 bases, with 12 bases separating them. The sample is drawn from a study of cytomegalovirus exposure and HLA in healthy donors. Study results and caveats: Relative to equally common others, HLA-associated TCR beta chains showed greater clonal expansion in a later analysis. According to reports, the classifier identified cytomegalovirus status with high specificity and sensitivity.

This TCR derives from a woman in her thirties in good health and CMV-seronegative. Material: PBMCs. The chain has TRBV10-3 and TRBJ1-2, with a possible D match to TRBD1 (6 bases). The CDR3 sequence is CAISESGGSPYGYTF. The CDR3 coding sequence is TGTGCCATCAGTGAGTCAGGGGGTTCTCCCTATGGCTACACCTTC.